Following are 30 T cell receptor beta chains from one sample sequenced in a study of blood T cell repertoires in COVID-19. Only in-frame clones appear in the TCRdb table, and some are missing; sequencing was by immunoSEQ multiplex PCR. The table lists fewer than 250,000 clones, approximately 90% of them singletons. Sequenced: peripheral blood. These receptors came from a woman between 35 and 50 years old with acute or convalescent COVID-19.

The sample holds one count of this clone. J is TRBJ2-4 and V is TRBV19; D may be TRBD1 (6 bases). The V end was cut by 0 bases, the J end by 6 bases, with 18 bases between. CDR1 is LNHDA, CDR2 SQIVND, per germline (reference sequence). The CDR3 contains 17 residues. Written as DNA, the CDR3 is TGTGCCAGTAGTATAGACCCCGGGACCCAGGGGAGAAACATTCAGTACTTC. Its protein is CASSIDPGTQGRNIQYF. The entire variable domain, with the rest obtained from reference TRBV19 and TRBJ2-4, is as follows: DGGITQSPKYLFRKEGQNVTLSCEQNLNHDAMYWYRQDPGQGLRLIYYSQIVNDFQKGDIAEGYSVSREKKESFPLTVTSAQKNPTAFYLCASSIDPGTQGRNIQYFGAGTRLSVL.

The gene calls are TRBV7-6 and TRBJ2-5; tentative D call: TRBD1 (5 bases). This CDR3 has 13 amino acids. The germline CDR1 and CDR2 sequences are SGHVS and FNYEAQ. Trimming pared 4 bases from V and 5 bases from J, leaving 11 bases between. The CDR3 sequence is CASSSWGSETQYF. CDR3 nucleotides: TGTGCCAGCAGCTCCTGGGGCTCCGAGACCCAGTACTTC.

As to this clone: Different DNA sequences within this sample yield the same CDR3. The chain employs TRBV2 and TRBJ1-5; a possible D gene is TRBD1 (5 bases). This CDR3 region has 14 residues. CDR1 and CDR2 (germline): SNHLY, FYNNEI. Trimming shortened V by 4 bases and J by 4 bases, and 11 bases separated the two germline ends. The CDR3 DNA reads TGTGCCAGCAGTGTGGGCGGGGGAAATCAGCCCCAGCATTTT. Residues: CASSVGGGNQPQHF.

This clone appeared a few times. The chain employs TRBV29-1 and TRBJ2-1; TRBD2 matches at 8 bases. The germline V gene encodes CDR1 SQVTM and CDR2 ANQGSEA. The trim removed 0 bases at V and 7 bases at J, leaving 5 bases unmatched. The CDR3 extends over 14 amino acids. CDR3 sequence: CSVEEGAGGNEQFF. CDR3 nucleotides: TGCAGCGTTGAAGAAGGGGCGGGGGGTAATGAGCAGTTCTTC.

The chain uses TRBV5-4 and TRBJ2-5; 7 bases align to TRBD1. From germline, CDR1 is SGHNT and CDR2 YYREEE (reference sequence). The CDR3 totals 14 residues. J lost 4 bases, V lost 5 bases, and 8 bases had no gene match. CDR3 sequence: CASRDRANRETQYF. The CDR3 bases are TGTGCCAGCAGAGACAGGGCTAACCGAGAGACCCAGTACTTC.

J is TRBJ1-2 and V is TRBV6-5, with 8 nucleotides matching TRBD1. Germline lookup yields CDR1 MNHEY and CDR2 SVGAGI. CDR3 length: 13 amino acids. Trimming at V came to 6 bases and at J to 4 bases, leaving 4 bases not matched to a gene. CDR3 loop: CASRSQGAYGYTF. The CDR3 bases are TGTGCCAGCAGATCTCAGGGGGCCTATGGCTACACCTTC.

This clone was picked up one time. CDR3 protein: CASSHPKLGQFVETQYF. Written as DNA, the CDR3 is TGCGCCAGCAGCCATCCGAAACTTGGACAGTTTGTAGAGACCCAGTACTTC. The chain combines TRBV4-1 with TRBJ2-5; possible D gene TRBD1, 6 bases. V lost 3 bases to trimming and J lost 4 bases, with 21 bases between them. Germline CDR1 reads MGHRA; CDR2 reads YSYEKL. CDR3 length: 17 residues.

The rearrangement uses TRBV5-1 and TRBJ1-1; D might be TRBD1 (6 bases). The CDR3 is 14 amino acids. The germline V gene encodes CDR1 SGHRS and CDR2 YFSETQ. V lost 3 bases to trimming and J lost 3 bases, with 12 bases between them. For the CDR3, the DNA is TGCGCCAGCAGCTCAACGGGACAAGACACTGAAGCTTTCTTT. Translation gives CASSSTGQDTEAFF.

This clone was seen a few times. The chain links TRBV30 to TRBJ1-1; D is ambiguous. Germline V lookup: CDR1 GTSNPN, CDR2 SVGIG (reference sequence). The CDR3 is 11 amino acids. Trimming left V 6 bases short and J 4 bases short, with 9 bases between. The CDR3, as DNA: TGTGCCTGTCAGCGAGGCACTGAAGCTTTCTTT. Protein sequence: CACQRGTEAFF.

The CDR3 DNA is TGTGCCAGCAGCTCCGGACAGGGGGAGGAGACCCAGTACTTC. This sequence encodes CASSSGQGEETQYF. The rearrangement links TRBV7-9 to TRBJ2-5; 10 bases agree with TRBD1. CDR1 and CDR2 from the germline V gene are SEHNR and FQNEAQ (reference sequence). With 4 bases clipped from V and 5 bases from J, the junction kept 4 bases outside the gene matches. The CDR3 runs 14 residues.

The gene calls are TRBV4-2 and TRBJ2-2, with D tentatively TRBD2 (6 bases). The CDR3 sequence is 17 residues long. Germline assignment: CDR1 LGHNA and CDR2 YNFKEQ. V lost 5 bases, J lost 0 bases, and 16 bases lay in between. The CDR3 here is CASSSMGLSSNTGELFF. CDR3 sequence (DNA): TGTGCCAGCAGCTCAATGGGACTTTCCTCGAACACCGGGGAGCTGTTTTTT.

This chain connects TRBV5-1 to TRBJ1-6, with 7 bases aligning to TRBD1. The ends lost 4 bases at V and 0 bases at J; junction bases unmatched: 7. The germline CDR1 and CDR2 sequences are SGHRS and YFSETQ. This CDR3 contains 17 residues. The CDR3 spells CASSGGTESSYNSPLHF. The CDR3 DNA is TGCGCCAGCAGCGGGGGGACAGAGAGCTCCTATAATTCACCCCTCCACTTT.

Remarks on this clone: The same CDR3 arises from other DNA sequences in this sample as well. The chain uses TRBV6-5 and TRBJ1-1; tentative D call: TRBD1 (5 bases). The V gene lost 2 bases and the J gene lost 1 base, with 5 bases spanning the gap. The CDR3 consists of 13 residues. Germline assignment: CDR1 MNHEY and CDR2 SVGAGI. The CDR3 reads CASSYGQNTEAFF. CDR3 nucleotides: TGTGCCAGCAGTTACGGACAGAACACTGAAGCTTTCTTT.

This clone was detected only a few times. The gene calls are TRBV19 and TRBJ2-7; 8 bases match TRBD1. V shed 2 bases and J 3 bases; nucleotides not matched to a gene: 12. The germline V gene has CDR1 LNHDA and CDR2 SQIVND (reference sequence). The CDR3 has 17 residues. Here the CDR3 DNA reads TGTGCCAGTAGTATACCTCTGGGGACAGGACTCGACTACGAGCAGTACGTC. This encodes CASSIPLGTGLDYEQYV.

The rearrangement uses TRBV5-6 and TRBJ2-7; 8 nucleotides agree with TRBD1. This CDR3 has 16 amino acids. Germline V gene lookup returns CDR1 SGHDT and CDR2 YYEEEE. The trim removed 4 bases at V and 3 bases at J, leaving 12 bases unmatched. CDR3 loop: CASSRGPGGGLYEQYV. CDR3 nucleotides: TGTGCCAGCAGCCGTGGACCAGGGGGCGGACTCTACGAGCAGTACGTC.

This sequence joins TRBV9 and TRBJ2-1; 13 bases are a match to TRBD2. The CDR3 length is 14 residues. Germline-derived CDR1 and CDR2 are SGDLS and YYNGEE. After removal of 4 bases from V and 14 bases from J, the junction contained 9 bases not matched to a gene. CDR3 DNA sequence: TGTGCCAGCAGCCCCCGGACTAGCGGGGGAGGGGAGTTCTTC. Amino acids: CASSPRTSGGGEFF.

This sequence joins TRBV6-1 and TRBJ1-2, with 10 bases lining up with TRBD1. The CDR3 spans 14 residues. Germline V gene data show CDR1 as MNHNS and CDR2 as SASEGT. After removal of 3 bases from V and 7 bases from J, the junction contained 5 bases not matched to a gene. CDR3 in amino acids: CASSDAGTGVGYTF. The CDR3 DNA reads as TGTGCCAGCAGTGACGCCGGGACAGGGGTTGGCTACACCTTC.

The CDR3 DNA reads as TGTGCCAGCAGTGGAACAGGGGTTCAGCCCCAGCATTTT. It specifies CASSGTGVQPQHF. This sequence joins TRBV12-3 or TRBV12-4 and TRBJ1-5; TRBD1 matches at 7 bases. V shed 5 bases, J shed 6 bases, and the junction held 4 bases outside the gene matches. The CDR3 has 13 residues.

The chain joins TRBV6-6 to TRBJ1-2; 7 bases match TRBD1. The V gene end was trimmed by 3 bases and the J gene end by 0 bases; junction bases not matched to a gene: 4. CDR3 length: 15 residues. Germline-derived CDR1 and CDR2 are MNHNY and SVGAGI (reference sequence). The CDR3 loop is CASSYLQGANYGYTF. CDR3 sequence (DNA): TGTGCCAGCAGTTATCTCCAGGGGGCTAACTATGGCTACACCTTC.

This chain joins TRBV9 and TRBJ2-1, with 9 bases fitting TRBD2. Trimming cost V 1 base and J 8 bases; bases outside gene matches: 10. CDR1 is SGDLS, CDR2 YYNGEE, per germline. The CDR3 runs 16 residues. Here the CDR3 DNA reads TGTGCCAGCAGCGTACGCCGGGCGGGGGGGCAGGATGAGCAGTTCTTC. It yields the protein CASSVRRAGGQDEQFF. The full variable domain, its missing parts supplied by reference TRBV9 and TRBJ2-1, is DSGVTQTPKHLITATGQRVTLRCSPRSGDLSVYWYQQSLDQGLQFLIQYYNGEERAKGNILERFSAQQFPDLHSELNLSSLELGDSALYFCASSVRRAGGQDEQFFGPGTRLTVL.

The rearrangement uses TRBV5-1 and TRBJ1-6; a possible D gene is TRBD1 (6 bases). The CDR3 is 16 amino acids. Germline-derived CDR1 and CDR2 are SGHRS and YFSETQ. V shed 1 base and J shed 7 bases, with 15 bases lying between them. CDR3 sequence reads: CASSLQAGVGNSPLHF. The CDR3 nucleotides read TGCGCCAGCAGCTTGCAGGCAGGGGTGGGCAATTCACCCCTCCACTTT.

This clone was seen only a few times. The V call is TRBV5-6, the J call TRBJ1-1; the match to TRBD1 covers 10 bases. Trimming cost V 4 bases and J 0 bases; bases outside gene matches: 6. Germline CDR1 is SGHDT and CDR2 is YYEEEE. The CDR3 length is 16 residues. CDR3 loop: CASSTWTGGVNTEAFF. In DNA, the CDR3 is TGTGCCAGCAGCACCTGGACAGGGGGTGTGAACACTGAAGCTTTCTTT.

The chain uses TRBV6-5 and TRBJ1-4, with D perhaps TRBD1 (5 bases). The V end lost 4 bases, the J end lost 7 bases, and 13 bases lay between the germline ends. Germline assignment: CDR1 MNHEY and CDR2 SVGAGI. This CDR3 region has 14 residues. CDR3 nucleotide sequence: TGTGCCAGCAGTTTCAGGGAAGGGGCTGAAAAACTGTTTTTT. Translation gives CASSFREGAEKLFF.

This chain connects TRBV5-6 to TRBJ1-3; 11 bases map to TRBD1. J gave up 5 bases and V 1 base, and 2 bases lay outside the gene matches. CDR3 length: 15 amino acids. In germline, CDR1 is SGHDT, CDR2 YYEEEE. CDR3 sequence: CASSLRTGGRNTIYF. CDR3 nucleotide sequence: TGTGCCAGCAGCTTGCGGACAGGGGGCCGAAACACCATATATTTT.

In this sample, this clone turned up a few times. The V and J genes are TRBV2 and TRBJ2-1; 15 nucleotides match TRBD2. CDR1 SNHLY and CDR2 FYNNEI come from the germline V gene. V trimming: 5 bases; J trimming: 7 bases; junction bases outside the gene matches: 9. The CDR3 is made up of 17 amino acids. The CDR3 sequence: CASSRGRGLAGGNEQFF. The CDR3 DNA sequence: TGTGCCAGCAGTCGAGGGCGGGGACTAGCGGGAGGTAATGAGCAGTTCTTC. The full variable domain, completed using reference TRBV2 and TRBJ2-1, is EPEVTQTPSHQVTQMGQEVILRCVPISNHLYFYWYRQILGQKVEFLVSFYNNEISEKSEIFDDQFSVERPDGSNFTLKIRSTKLEDSAMYFCASSRGRGLAGGNEQFFGPGTRLTVL.

The V and J genes are TRBV19 and TRBJ1-4; D is unclear. Per germline, CDR1 LNHDA and CDR2 SQIVND (reference sequence). The CDR3 is 13 amino acids. Trimming cost V 3 bases and J 6 bases, with 8 bases left between them. In DNA form, the CDR3 reads TGTGCCAGTAGTATCCGGGTTGATGAAAAACTGTTTTTT. Translated, it gives CASSIRVDEKLFF.

The chain carries TRBV24-1 and TRBJ2-4, with D perhaps TRBD2 (7 bases). The CDR3 extends over 17 amino acids. Germline lookup yields CDR1 KGHDR and CDR2 SFDVKD. The ends were cut back, 8 bases at V and 0 bases at J, with 19 bases in the middle. The CDR3 DNA is TGTGCCACCATACGGCGGGGGCCCATACTAGCCAAAAACATTCAGTACTTC. Its translation is CATIRRGPILAKNIQYF.

V gene TRBV5-1 combines with J gene TRBJ1-3; tentatively, D is TRBD1 (5 bases). Germline V gene lookup returns CDR1 SGHRS and CDR2 YFSETQ. V was trimmed by 0 bases and J by 6 bases, leaving 16 bases between them. CDR3 length: 16 amino acids. DNA of the CDR3: TGCGCCAGCAGCTTGGTGGGGCAACCCAGGGAAAACACCATATATTTT. Encoded protein: CASSLVGQPRENTIYF.

The chain links TRBV27 to TRBJ1-2; TRBD1 matches at 10 bases. Germline V gene data show CDR1 as MNHEY and CDR2 as SMNVEV (reference sequence). CDR3 size: 15 residues. V dropped 4 bases and J dropped 8; count of bases not matched to a gene: 10. CDR3 sequence: CASSSPGQGIFGYTF. CDR3 coding DNA: TGTGCCAGCAGTTCGCCGGGACAGGGGATCTTCGGCTACACCTTC.

The genes are TRBV6-6 and TRBJ1-1; D not resolved. V was pared by 2 bases and J by 5 bases, with 9 bases between. The CDR3 contains 13 residues. Looked up from germline, CDR1 is MNHNY and CDR2 is SVGAGI (reference sequence). The CDR3 sequence: CASSYGGGTEAFF. In DNA, the CDR3 is TGTGCCAGCAGTTACGGAGGCGGGACTGAAGCTTTCTTT.